The TCR beta chain under discussion was sequenced for a study of T cells in Graves' hyperthyroidism and ophthalmopathy. This clonotype was seen only a few times. Trimming stripped 3 bases from V and 4 bases from J, with 9 bases between. This CDR3 has 13 residues. Germline V CDR1 and CDR2: DFQATT, SNEGSKA (reference sequence). RNA transcripts served as the template for amplifying TCR beta CDR3 regions. Initially, a first-round RT-PCR of the TCR CDR3 employed the HTBI primer set. TCRdb ran MiXCR on the multiplex PCR reads and lists one entry per CDR3 protein. The profile shows some 720,000 distinct CDR3 sequences, 16% of them singletons.

The TCR originated in a man between 18 and 29 years old with Graves' hyperthyroidism. Material: blood. The chain carries TRBV20-1 and TRBJ2-2; D is ambiguous. The CDR3 DNA is TGCAGTGCTAGGGCTAAGATCACCGGGGAGCTGTTTTTT. As protein: CSARAKITGELFF.